Reported below is one T cell receptor (beta chain). Its cognate antigen has yet to be identified. Base qualities were left out, and no much larger clone turns up one base away. Donors formed part of the validation cohort, which comprised 120 subjects and was distinct from the first cohort of several hundred subjects. The CDR3 holds 16 amino acids from the cysteine to the phenylalanine. The kept DNA is CDR3 alone, 48 bases in frame from the first base. Taken from the germline V gene (reference sequence), the CDR1 and CDR2 loops are LNHDA and SQIVND. V and J are trimmed by 5 bases and 0 bases, and the gene matches miss 7 bases of the junction. This sample stems from a study of cytomegalovirus exposure and HLA in healthy donors (dated by TCRdb to about 2017). For the wider study: According to a later analysis, one platform produced both the 110 or so validation repertoires and the 666 repertoires of the first cohort. To predict cytomegalovirus infection status, the study brought together high-throughput TCR immunosequencing, statistical association of individual TCRs with disease status, and machine learning. The study was designed to test whether signatures of past pathogen exposure could be identified by cataloging public T cell receptors. In addition to the first cohort of 650 to 800 subjects, a separate validation cohort of some 120 different subjects was used.

Libraries came from the immunoSEQ multiplex PCR assay. Concerning the study's data processing: To diagnose cytomegalovirus status from the catalog of TCR beta chain sequences, a statistical classification framework was built. TCRdb holds this immuneACCESS table with in-frame rearrangements only. Some clones are missing; in checked studies, unresolved V genes explain under half, and the rest has no known cause. V and J calls and clone size are copied from that table; D and trimming were computed from the DNA. The sample profile shows over 200,000 clones; around 90% of them were found once. Just under 3% of the sample is held by the ten biggest clonotypes. What the study reported, not specific to this receptor: Of the cluster scores, approximately 95% were above 0 in a later analysis, which found that TCRs clustered in the first cohort also tended to co-occur in the 120 validation repertoires. Cytomegalovirus status was reported to be diagnosed by the classifier with high specificity and sensitivity in both the original and validation cohorts. The authors suggested that the approach could potentially be generalized to other disease states and immunological phenotypes. A total of roughly 160 TCR beta chains were listed by the study as associated with cytomegalovirus. The validation cohort had no HLA typing available for a later analysis, so co-occurrence within that cohort was assessed over all 110 or so repertoires. In vitro tests confirmed that a few of the cytomegalovirus-associated TCR beta chains recognize cytomegalovirus antigens. Across donors, most TCR sequences were observed very rarely, whereas some public TCRs were present in many individuals.

The source material was PBMCs. The chain is assembled from TRBV19 and TRBJ1-2, and 9 junction bases match TRBD1. This TCR derives from a woman aged 18-35 years in good health and CMV-seronegative. The CDR3 here reads CASSHGDRVSNYGYTF. The DNA sequence reads TGTGCCAGTAGTCACGGGGACAGGGTTTCTAACTATGGCTACACCTTC.